Sequencing of this TCR beta chain was carried out in a study of shared clonotypes between healthy human individuals. In the study overall: Researchers assigned three CD4 naive, three CD4 memory, two CD8 naive and one CD8 memory plate to each donor.

A remark on this clone: Antigen unknown.

In the authors' workflow: ImmunoSEQ sequences covered only the junction and lacked quality scores; filtering therefore differed. Clones were sequenced by immunoSEQ multiplex PCR, and TCRdb holds only the in-frame ones, with some missing. The V and J calls and clone size are taken from that table; D and trimming were inferred from the DNA. The sample carries some 2.4 million clones, roughly 93% recorded once. The study's findings and limits: Having only a few donors restricted how much genetic and exposure-history diversity was captured. Shared across a few donors were about 4.6% of the naive CD4 clonotypes.

V lost 8 bases, J lost 2 bases, and 20 bases lay in between. CDR1 is LNHDA, CDR2 SQIVND, per germline (reference sequence). The CDR3 is made up of 16 amino acids. The sample was naive CD4+ T cells from PBMCs. Subset: CD45RA+ positively selected. The chain carries TRBV19 and TRBJ2-3, with TRBD2 as a possible D gene (5 bases). This clonotype was obtained from a man aged 18 to 30 in good health. Some clones in this sample may be carry-over from other donors' samples. The CDR3 nucleotides are TGTGCCAGTCGCTCGACTCACGGACTCTCCACAGATACGCAGTATTTT. Encoded protein: CASRSTHGLSTDTQYF.